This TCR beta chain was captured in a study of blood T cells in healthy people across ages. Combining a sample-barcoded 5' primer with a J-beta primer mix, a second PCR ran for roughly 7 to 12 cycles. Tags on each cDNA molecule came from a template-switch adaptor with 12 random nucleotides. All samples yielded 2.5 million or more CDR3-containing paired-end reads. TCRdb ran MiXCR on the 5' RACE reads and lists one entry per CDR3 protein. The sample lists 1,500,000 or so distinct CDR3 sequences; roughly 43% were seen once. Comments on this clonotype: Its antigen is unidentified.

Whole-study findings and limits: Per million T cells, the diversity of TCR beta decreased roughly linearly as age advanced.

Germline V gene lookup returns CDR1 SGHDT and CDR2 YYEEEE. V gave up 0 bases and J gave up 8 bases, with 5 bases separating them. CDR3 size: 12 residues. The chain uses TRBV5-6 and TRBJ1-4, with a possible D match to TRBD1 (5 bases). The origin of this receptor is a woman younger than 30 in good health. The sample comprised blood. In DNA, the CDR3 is TGTGCCAGCAGCTTGGGACAGGAAAAACTGTTTTTT. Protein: CASSLGQEKLFF.